The present T cell receptor (beta chain) was sequenced within a study of cytomegalovirus exposure and HLA in healthy donors (TCRdb year 2017). Regarding the study in general: The roughly 650 repertoires of the first cohort and the approximately 110 validation repertoires were produced on the same platform, according to a later analysis. The study was designed to test whether signatures of past pathogen exposure could be identified by cataloging public T cell receptors. Besides the first cohort of about 730 subjects, a separate validation cohort made up of about 120 different subjects was used. The study combined high-throughput TCR immunosequencing, statistical association of individual TCRs with disease status, and machine learning to predict cytomegalovirus infection status.

V is cut back by 7 bases and J by 10 bases, with 14 bases in the junction unmatched. Inclusive of the bounding cysteine and phenylalanine, the CDR3 is 14 residues long. The kept DNA is CDR3 alone, 42 bases in frame from the first base. In the germline V gene, CDR1 corresponds to MNHNS and CDR2 to SASEGT. Overall study results and their limits: It was suggested by the authors that the approach could potentially be generalized to other disease states and immunological phenotypes. The classifier was reported to diagnose cytomegalovirus status with high specificity and sensitivity in both the original and validation cohorts. A later analysis found that TCRs clustered in the first cohort also tended to co-occur in the 120 validation repertoires, with approximately 95% of cluster scores above 0. The study listed 150 to 200 TCR beta chains as associated with cytomegalovirus. A later analysis had no HLA typing for the validation cohort, so co-occurrence there was scored across all 120 repertoires. A few of the identified cytomegalovirus-associated TCR beta chains were confirmed in vitro to be specific for cytomegalovirus antigens. While some public TCRs were present in many individuals, most TCR sequences turned up only very rarely across donors.

Libraries were made using the immunoSEQ multiplex PCR assay. The published analysis was carried out like this. A statistical classification framework was built to diagnose cytomegalovirus status from the catalog of TCR beta chain sequences. This immuneACCESS table, as held by TCRdb, lists in-frame sequences with V and J called but not all clones. Of the missing ones, under half trace to an unresolved V gene in checked studies; the others have no known cause. The DNA gave D and trimming, while V, J and clone size come from that table. This sample holds 190,000 or so clones; roughly 80% were observed only once. 2.5% to 3% of the sample belongs to the ten largest clones. To note about this clone: Its antigen target is currently unknown. It has no much larger one-base neighbor in the sample; base qualities were not kept.

Donors formed part of the validation cohort, which comprised about 130 subjects and was distinct from the first cohort of some 700 subjects. The chain was built from TRBV6-1 and TRBJ1-1; TRBD1 aligns with 8 central bases. The TCR was taken from a woman aged 18-29 years in good health and CMV-seropositive. What was sequenced was PBMCs. The base sequence is TGTGCCAGCACCGTTGGGGTGGGGACAGGTGGAGCTTTCTTT. Its translation is CASTVGVGTGGAFF.